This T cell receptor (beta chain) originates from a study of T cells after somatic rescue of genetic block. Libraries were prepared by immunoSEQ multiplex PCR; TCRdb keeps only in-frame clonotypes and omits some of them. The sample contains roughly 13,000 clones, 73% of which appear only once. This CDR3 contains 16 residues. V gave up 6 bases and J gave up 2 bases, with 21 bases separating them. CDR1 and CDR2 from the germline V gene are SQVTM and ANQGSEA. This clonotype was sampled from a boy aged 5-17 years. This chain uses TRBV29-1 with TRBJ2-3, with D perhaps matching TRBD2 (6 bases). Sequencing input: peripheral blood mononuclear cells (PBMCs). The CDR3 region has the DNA TGCAGCGTCGCGTTCTACAGTAGCGGCCTCACAGATACGCAGTATTTT. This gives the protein CSVAFYSSGLTDTQYF.